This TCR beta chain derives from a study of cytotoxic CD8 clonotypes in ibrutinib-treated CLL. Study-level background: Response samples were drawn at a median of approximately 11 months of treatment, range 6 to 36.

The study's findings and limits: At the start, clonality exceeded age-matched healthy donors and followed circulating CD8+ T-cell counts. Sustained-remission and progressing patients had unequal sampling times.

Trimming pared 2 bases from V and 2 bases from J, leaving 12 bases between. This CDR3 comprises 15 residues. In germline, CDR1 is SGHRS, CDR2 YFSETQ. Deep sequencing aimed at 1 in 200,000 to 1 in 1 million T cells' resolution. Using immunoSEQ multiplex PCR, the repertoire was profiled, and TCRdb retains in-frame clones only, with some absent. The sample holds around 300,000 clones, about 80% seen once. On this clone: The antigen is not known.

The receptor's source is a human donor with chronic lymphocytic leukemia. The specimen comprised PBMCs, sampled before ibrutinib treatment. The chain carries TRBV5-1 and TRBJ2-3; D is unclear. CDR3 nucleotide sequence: TGCGCCAGCAGCTTTTGGTCCCAGGACACAGATACGCAGTATTTT. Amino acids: CASSFWSQDTDTQYF.